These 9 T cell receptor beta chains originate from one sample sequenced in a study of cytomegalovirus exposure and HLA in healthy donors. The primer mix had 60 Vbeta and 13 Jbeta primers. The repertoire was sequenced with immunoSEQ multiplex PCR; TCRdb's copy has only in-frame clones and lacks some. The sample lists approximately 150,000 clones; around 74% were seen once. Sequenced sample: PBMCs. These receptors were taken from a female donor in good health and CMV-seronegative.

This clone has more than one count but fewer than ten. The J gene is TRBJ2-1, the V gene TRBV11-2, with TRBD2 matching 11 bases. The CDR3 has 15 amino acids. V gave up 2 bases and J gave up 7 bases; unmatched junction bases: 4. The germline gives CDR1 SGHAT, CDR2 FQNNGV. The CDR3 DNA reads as TGTGCCAGCAGCTTACCGCGGACTAGCGGGAATGAGCAGTTCTTC. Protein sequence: CASSLPRTSGNEQFF.

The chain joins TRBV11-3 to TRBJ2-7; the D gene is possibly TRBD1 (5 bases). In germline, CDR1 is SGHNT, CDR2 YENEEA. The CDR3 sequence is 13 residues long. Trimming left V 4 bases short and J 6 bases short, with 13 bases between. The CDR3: CASSYTGPGEQYF. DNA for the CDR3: TGTGCCAGCAGCTATACAGGTCCAGGCGAGCAGTACTTC.

For the CDR3, the DNA is TGTGCCAGCAGCCCCGGGACAGGGATGGGCACAGATACGCAGTATTTT. The encoded protein is CASSPGTGMGTDTQYF. This rearrangement joins TRBV7-2 to TRBJ2-3; the match to TRBD1 covers 9 bases. V trimming: 5 bases; J trimming: 1 base; junction bases outside the gene matches: 7. The CDR3 is 16 amino acids. Germline values: CDR1 SGHTA, CDR2 FQGNSA.

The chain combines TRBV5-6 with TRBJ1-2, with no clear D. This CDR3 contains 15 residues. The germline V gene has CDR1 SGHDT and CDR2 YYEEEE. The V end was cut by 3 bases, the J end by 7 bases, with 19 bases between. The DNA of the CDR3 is TGTGCCAGCAGCTCGCCGGGAGGCCCTGGTGGTGGCTACACCTTC. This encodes CASSSPGGPGGGYTF. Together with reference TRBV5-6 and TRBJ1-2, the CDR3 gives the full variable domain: DAGVTQSPTHLIKTRGQQVTLRCSPKSGHDTVSWYQQALGQGPQFIFQYYEEEERQRGNFPDRFSGHQFPNYSSELNVNALLLGDSALYLCASSSPGGPGGGYTFGSGTRLTVV.

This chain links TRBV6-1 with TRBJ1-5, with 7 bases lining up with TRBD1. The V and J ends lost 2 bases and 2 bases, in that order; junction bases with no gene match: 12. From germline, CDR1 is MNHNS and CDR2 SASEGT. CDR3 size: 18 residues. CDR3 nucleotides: TGTGCCAGCAGTGAATCCTTTACAGGGGTATTCGGCAATCAGCCCCAGCATTTT. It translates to CASSESFTGVFGNQPQHF.

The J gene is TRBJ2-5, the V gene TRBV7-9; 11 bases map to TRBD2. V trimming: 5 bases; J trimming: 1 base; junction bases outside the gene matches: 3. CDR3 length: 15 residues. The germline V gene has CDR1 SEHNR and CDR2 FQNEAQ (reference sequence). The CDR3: CASSAGLAGQETQYF. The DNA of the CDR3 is TGTGCCAGCAGCGCCGGACTAGCGGGCCAAGAGACCCAGTACTTC.

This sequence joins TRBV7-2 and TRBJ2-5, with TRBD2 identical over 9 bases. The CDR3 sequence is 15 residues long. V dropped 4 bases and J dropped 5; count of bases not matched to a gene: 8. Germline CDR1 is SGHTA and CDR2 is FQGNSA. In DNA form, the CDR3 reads TGTGCCAGCAGCTCTCAGGGACTAGCACGCGAGACCCAGTACTTC. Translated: CASSSQGLARETQYF.

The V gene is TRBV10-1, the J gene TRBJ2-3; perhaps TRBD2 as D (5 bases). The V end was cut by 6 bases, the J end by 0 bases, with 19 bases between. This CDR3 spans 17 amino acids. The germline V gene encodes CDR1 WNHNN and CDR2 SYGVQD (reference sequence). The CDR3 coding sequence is TGCGCCAGCAGGGACTTTTCGGGATATTCGAGCACAGATACGCAGTATTTT. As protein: CASRDFSGYSSTDTQYF.

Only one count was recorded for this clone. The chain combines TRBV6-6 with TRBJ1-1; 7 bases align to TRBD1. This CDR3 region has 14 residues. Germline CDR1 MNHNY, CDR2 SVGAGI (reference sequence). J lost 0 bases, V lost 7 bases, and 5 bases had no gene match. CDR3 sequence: CASNLGTVNTEAFF. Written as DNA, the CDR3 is TGTGCCAGCAATCTCGGGACAGTGAACACTGAAGCTTTCTTT.